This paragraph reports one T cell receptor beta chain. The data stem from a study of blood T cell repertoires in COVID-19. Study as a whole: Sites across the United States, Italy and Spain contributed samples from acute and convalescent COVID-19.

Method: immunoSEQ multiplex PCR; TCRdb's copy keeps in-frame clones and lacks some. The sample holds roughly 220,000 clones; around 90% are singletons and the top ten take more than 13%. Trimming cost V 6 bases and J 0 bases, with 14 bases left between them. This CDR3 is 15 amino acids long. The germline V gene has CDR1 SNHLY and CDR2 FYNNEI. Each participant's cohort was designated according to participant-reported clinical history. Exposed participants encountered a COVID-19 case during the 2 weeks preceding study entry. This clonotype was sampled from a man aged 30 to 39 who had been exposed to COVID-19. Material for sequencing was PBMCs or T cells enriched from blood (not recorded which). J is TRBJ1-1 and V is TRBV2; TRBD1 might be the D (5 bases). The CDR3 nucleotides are TGTGCCAGCAGCGTCGGGGGAGGGGTGAACACTGAAGCTTTCTTT. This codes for CASSVGGGVNTEAFF.